One sample yielded the 32 T cell receptor beta chains listed below, sequenced in a study of post-analysis software for immune sequencing data. Overall study findings and caveats: Patients showed TRBV5-6, TRBV5-1 and TRBV20-1 among a few TRBV segments more frequent than in controls.

These receptors' targets are unknown. Tagging with unique molecular identifiers was a feature of the TCR beta cDNA libraries. TCRdb reprocessed the PCR reads via MiXCR and lists one record per CDR3 protein. The data show hundreds of thousands of distinct CDR3 sequences, roughly 27% seen once. The sample consisted of blood. These TCRs come from a girl aged 10 to 17 with multiple sclerosis.

The rearrangement uses TRBV20-1 and TRBJ2-7; TRBD2 agrees at 9 bases. There are 14 residues in the CDR3. With V trimmed by 3 bases and J by 1 base, 4 bases remained unmatched. CDR1 and CDR2 (germline): DFQATT, SNEGSKA (reference sequence). CDR3 DNA: TGCAGTGCTAGTCTAGCGGGGATGTCCTACGAGCAGTACTTC. The encoded protein is CSASLAGMSYEQYF.

The J gene is TRBJ2-1, the V gene TRBV29-1, with 8 nucleotides matching TRBD1. The CDR3 sequence is 13 residues long. The germline gives CDR1 SQVTM, CDR2 ANQGSEA. The V and J ends lost 6 bases and 5 bases, in that order; junction bases with no gene match: 6. CDR3 amino acids: CSVAGTGNNEQFF. CDR3 bases: TGCAGCGTCGCCGGGACAGGCAACAATGAGCAGTTCTTC.

Worth noting for this clonotype: Compared with germline, one end of the junction differs, possibly owing to a read error. This sequence joins TRBV5-1 and TRBJ2-7; possibly TRBD2 for D (6 bases). The germline gives CDR1 SGHRS, CDR2 YFSETQ. The CDR3 is made up of 16 amino acids. For the CDR3, the DNA is TGTGCCAGCAGCACCAACCGGGACGGGAGTTCCTACGAGCAGTACTTC. Amino acids: CASSTNRDGSSYEQYF.

This clonotype has only one observation. The chain is built from TRBV29-1 and TRBJ1-5; D uncertain. This CDR3 is 13 amino acids long. V was trimmed by 4 bases and J by 3 bases, leaving 10 bases between them. Germline lookup yields CDR1 SQVTM and CDR2 ANQGSEA. The CDR3 loop is CSVGPGFNQPQHF. DNA of the CDR3: TGCAGCGTTGGGCCCGGATTCAATCAGCCCCAGCATTTT.

This clonotype was counted at least ten times. This rearrangement joins TRBV6-5 to TRBJ1-4, with 8 positions matching TRBD1. There are 13 residues in the CDR3. The germline gives CDR1 MNHEY, CDR2 SVGAGI. The ends lost 6 bases at V and 8 bases at J; junction bases unmatched: 5. CDR3 nucleotides: TGTGCCAGCAGAGGACAGGGTGTAGAAAAACTGTTTTTT. Its translation: CASRGQGVEKLFF.

This chain links TRBV6-6 with TRBJ2-3; 7 bases map to TRBD2. V lost 0 bases to trimming and J lost 2 bases; unmatched junction nucleotides: 11. CDR3 length: 18 amino acids. Germline CDR1 and CDR2: MNHNY and SVGAGI (reference sequence). The CDR3: CASSYSKAFGGSTDTQYF. The CDR3 nucleotides are TGTGCCAGCAGTTACTCGAAAGCTTTCGGGGGGTCCACAGATACGCAGTATTTT.

With regard to this clonotype: Germline and junction disagree at one end, which may indicate a read error. The CDR3, as DNA: TGTGCCAGCAGCTACAACACACTCCGCCAAGGGGGCTACACCTTC. Its translation is CASSYNTLRQGGYTF. The rearrangement uses TRBV5-1 and TRBJ1-2; D is undetermined. The CDR3 is made up of 15 amino acids. Germline-derived CDR1 and CDR2 are SGHRS and YFSETQ.

The sample holds many counts of this clonotype. This chain joins TRBV27 and TRBJ2-5; D is tentatively TRBD1 or TRBD2 (5 bases each). With 8 bases removed from V and 6 bases from J, the gap between germline ends came to 22 bases. The germline V gene has CDR1 MNHEY and CDR2 SMNVEV (reference sequence). The length of the CDR3 is 15 residues. DNA of the CDR3: TGTGCCAGCTCGTCTGGGACCGATCTGGTGAAGACCCAGTACTTC. It translates to CASSSGTDLVKTQYF.

In its sample, this clonotype was seen once. The chain joins TRBV29-1 to TRBJ1-1, with D uncertain. Germline CDR1 and CDR2: SQVTM and ANQGSEA. V lost 3 bases, J lost 5 bases, and 13 bases lay in between. There are 13 residues in the CDR3. The CDR3 DNA sequence: TGCAGCGTTGAGGTGACGGACCAGACTGAAGCTTTCTTT. This translates into CSVEVTDQTEAFF.

The V and J genes are TRBV28 and TRBJ2-1, with D possibly TRBD1 on 6 matching bases. V shed 6 bases and J shed 1 base, with 13 bases lying between them. The CDR3 has 15 amino acids. CDR1 is MDHEN, CDR2 SYDVKM, per germline. CDR3 sequence (DNA): TGTGCCAGCAGCCCTTCGAGGGGGTCCTACAATGAGCAGTTCTTC. It specifies CASSPSRGSYNEQFF. Complete variable domain (other parts from reference TRBV28 and TRBJ2-1): DVKVTQSSRYLVKRTGEKVFLECVQDMDHENMFWYRQDPGLGLRLIYFSYDVKMKEKGDIPEGYSVSREKKERFSLILESASTNQTSMYLCASSPSRGSYNEQFFGPGTRLTVL.

This clonotype was counted between two and nine times. The chain links TRBV9 to TRBJ2-7, with D perhaps being TRBD1 or TRBD2 (6 bases each). The CDR3 loop spans 16 amino acids. Trimming pared 3 bases from V and 0 bases from J, leaving 16 bases between. Germline V CDR1 and CDR2: SGDLS, YYNGEE. CDR3 sequence (DNA): TGTGCCAGCAGCGCAGGGGAGGCAGGGCTCTCCTACGAGCAGTACTTC. This gives the protein CASSAGEAGLSYEQYF. Drawing the rest from reference TRBV9 and TRBJ2-7, the complete variable domain is DSGVTQTPKHLITATGQRVTLRCSPRSGDLSVYWYQQSLDQGLQFLIQYYNGEERAKGNILERFSAQQFPDLHSELNLSSLELGDSALYFCASSAGEAGLSYEQYFGPGTRLTVT.

The V call is TRBV5-1, the J call TRBJ2-3, with a possible D match to TRBD1 (5 bases). The V end lost 2 bases, the J end lost 4 bases, and 11 bases lay between the germline ends. The germline CDR1 and CDR2 sequences are SGHRS and YFSETQ. This CDR3 is 14 amino acids long. CDR3 residues: CASSLGQVADTQYF. CDR3 bases: TGCGCCAGCAGCTTAGGACAAGTTGCAGATACGCAGTATTTT.

This clonotype was seen a handful of times. The J gene is TRBJ2-1, the V gene TRBV29-1, with 10 bases matching TRBD1. In germline, CDR1 is SQVTM, CDR2 ANQGSEA. This CDR3 has 23 amino acids. V dropped 1 base and J dropped 1; count of bases not matched to a gene: 25. DNA of the CDR3: TGCAGCGTTGAAGGGAGTTCCGCTTGGAGGGACAGGGGCCAAAGGGGGTCCTACAATGAGCAGTTCTTC. The encoded protein is CSVEGSSAWRDRGQRGSYNEQFF.

The table lists this clonotype with a few counts. This chain connects TRBV5-1 to TRBJ2-1, with TRBD2 as a possible D gene (5 bases). Per the germline V gene, CDR1 is SGHRS and CDR2 is YFSETQ. V lost 0 bases and J 0 bases, leaving 13 bases between the germline ends. The CDR3 is 17 residues long. Here the CDR3 reads CASSLEGSVSSYNEQFF. The CDR3 DNA reads TGCGCCAGCAGCTTGGAAGGTAGCGTTAGCTCCTACAATGAGCAGTTCTTC.

The rearrangement joins TRBV7-2 to TRBJ1-4, with D uncertain. CDR1 SGHTA and CDR2 FQGNSA come from the germline V gene. V gave up 1 base and J gave up 6 bases, with 6 bases separating them. The CDR3 has 13 amino acids. CDR3 nucleotides: TGTGCCAGCAGCTTAGGTGCTTATGAAAAACTGTTTTTT. Residues: CASSLGAYEKLFF.

At least ten counts were recorded for this clonotype. The CDR3 loop reads CSVGRIAGDNEQFF. The CDR3 coding sequence is TGCAGCGTTGGCCGGATAGCGGGAGACAATGAGCAGTTCTTC. The chain recombines TRBV29-1 with TRBJ2-1; 9 bases are a match to TRBD2. The CDR3 consists of 14 residues. CDR1 SQVTM and CDR2 ANQGSEA come from the germline V gene. V was pared by 4 bases and J by 5 bases, with 6 bases of the junction left unmatched.

In the case of this clonotype: This likely comes from a read error, as the CDR3 has no conserved phenylalanine or tryptophan at its end. The rearrangement uses TRBV7-9 and TRBJ2-7, with D possibly TRBD1 on 5 matching bases. This CDR3 contains 15 residues. V lost 5 bases and J 0 bases, leaving 14 bases between the germline ends. The V gene's germline CDR1 is SEHNR and CDR2 FQNEAQ (reference sequence). CDR3 coding DNA: TGTGCCAGCAGCGGCAGAGGTGGGGCCTCCTACGAGCAGTACTGC. This gives the protein CASSGRGGASYEQYC.

This clonotype has more than one count but fewer than ten. CDR3 loop: CASSLVSLYEQYF. CDR3 bases: TGTGCCAGCAGCTTAGTTTCGCTCTACGAGCAGTACTTC. The chain joins TRBV11-2 to TRBJ2-7; D remains unclear. Trimming removed 1 base at V and 3 bases at J, with 7 bases between. The CDR3 has 13 residues. CDR1 and CDR2 from the germline V gene are SGHAT and FQNNGV.

This clonotype showed up many times. This chain uses TRBV12-3 or TRBV12-4 with TRBJ2-7; 10 bases fit TRBD2. The J call may be faulty, since TRBJ2-5 better matches the DNA end. The CDR3 sequence is 14 residues long. The CDR3 region has the DNA TGTGCCAGCAGCCTCAGCGGGAGGGCGGAGACCCAGTACTTC. Translating it yields CASSLSGRAETQYF.

This chain links TRBV7-9 with TRBJ2-7; 8 nucleotides match TRBD2. The V gene end was trimmed by 6 bases and the J gene end by 7 bases; junction bases not matched to a gene: 14. This CDR3 region has 15 residues. Per the germline V gene, CDR1 is SEHNR and CDR2 is FQNEAQ (reference sequence). CDR3: CASRYTSGLYNEQYF. CDR3 nucleotides: TGTGCCAGCAGATATACTAGCGGACTATACAATGAGCAGTACTTC.

This clonotype appeared a few times. The chain has TRBV15 and TRBJ2-3; D might be TRBD2 (5 bases). The CDR3 has 13 amino acids. From germline, CDR1 is LNHNV and CDR2 YYDKDF (reference sequence). Trimming shortened V by 0 bases and J by 5 bases, and 6 bases separated the two germline ends. The CDR3 DNA sequence: TGTGCCACCAGCAGAGATCGGGAAGATACGCAGTATTTT. Translating gives CATSRDREDTQYF.

The chain recombines TRBV7-9 with TRBJ2-2, with D perhaps matching TRBD1 (5 bases). Between the trimmed V and J ends, which lost 5 bases and 4 bases, there was a span of 20 bases. The CDR3 length is 17 residues. In germline, CDR1 is SEHNR, CDR2 FQNEAQ (reference sequence). The CDR3 bases are TGTGCCAGCAGCCCCCAGGAAGGGGTTTCGGTCACCGGGGAGCTGTTTTTT. It is translated as CASSPQEGVSVTGELFF.

This clonotype was recorded once. The junction does not match germline at one end; this may be a read error. The chain has TRBV7-9 and TRBJ2-7; maybe TRBD1 (5 bases). The CDR3 is 14 amino acids. CDR1 is SEHNR and CDR2 is FQNEAQ in the germline V gene (reference sequence). Written as DNA, the CDR3 is TGTTCCAGCAGTAGACCGGACAACTTCTACGAGCAGTACTTC. It translates to CSSSRPDNFYEQYF. Based on the CDR3 plus reference TRBV7-9 and TRBJ2-7, the full variable domain is DTGVSQNPRHKITKRGQNVTFRCDPISEHNRLYWYRQTLGQGPEFLTYFQNEAQLEKSRLLSDRFSAERPKGSFSTLEIQRTEQGDSAMYLCSSSRPDNFYEQYFGPGTRLTVT.

The table lists this clonotype with a few counts. The chain is built from TRBV29-1 and TRBJ2-4; the match to TRBD1 covers 11 bases. Trimming at V came to 3 bases and at J to 2 bases, leaving 15 bases not matched to a gene. CDR1 SQVTM and CDR2 ANQGSEA come from the germline V gene. The CDR3 covers 19 residues. Here the CDR3 reads CSVERAPGTGGLTKNIQYF. CDR3 nucleotide sequence: TGCAGCGTTGAGCGAGCGCCCGGGACAGGGGGTCTTACCAAAAACATTCAGTACTTC. The full variable domain, rest sourced from reference TRBV29-1 and TRBJ2-4, is SAVISQKPSRDICQRGTSLTIQCQVDSQVTMMFWYRQQPGQSLTLIATANQGSEATYESGFVIDKFPISRPNLTFSTLTVSNMSPEDSSIYLCSVERAPGTGGLTKNIQYFGAGTRLSVL.

This clonotype was counted ten times or more. The chain links TRBV20-1 to TRBJ2-7, with TRBD2 matching 7 bases. The CDR3 length is 12 residues. Germline loops: CDR1 DFQATT, CDR2 SNEGSKA (reference sequence). CDR3 sequence (DNA): TGCAGCGCTGAGGGGCGGCGGGAGGAGCAGTACTTC. It yields the protein CSAEGRREEQYF.

This clonotype has a handful of counts. The chain employs TRBV27 and TRBJ2-1; 9 nucleotides match TRBD1. CDR1 and CDR2 from the germline V gene are MNHEY and SMNVEV (reference sequence). The junction had 11 bases not matched to a gene; V was cut back by 6 bases and J by 8 bases. This CDR3 region has 15 residues. The DNA for the CDR3 is TGTGCCAGCAGACCCCGGGACAGGGTAGTCCATGAGCAGTTCTTC. Protein sequence: CASRPRDRVVHEQFF.

J is TRBJ2-1 and V is TRBV20-1; TRBD1 aligns across 10 bases. Germline V gene data show CDR1 as DFQATT and CDR2 as SNEGSKA (reference sequence). The CDR3 covers 15 residues. The ends lost 5 bases at V and 8 bases at J; junction bases unmatched: 12. CDR3 sequence (DNA): TGCAGTGCTCCCAGGACAGGGGGAGTTCAGGATGAGCAGTTCTTC. Encoded protein: CSAPRTGGVQDEQFF.

This clonotype was counted at least ten times. The chain recombines TRBV7-2 with TRBJ2-7; a weak D match, TRBD2 (6 bases). The CDR3 length is 16 residues. CDR1 and CDR2 (germline): SGHTA, FQGNSA. Trimming removed 4 bases from V and 0 bases from J, with 16 bases in between. The CDR3 DNA follows: TGTGCCAGCAGCTATACCCGGGGGTGGGGCTCCTACGAGCAGTACTTC. This encodes CASSYTRGWGSYEQYF.

The CDR3 DNA reads TGCAGCGCGGGACGTGGGGGAAACGCTGAAGCTTTCTTT. This encodes CSAGRGGNAEAFF. This chain joins TRBV29-1 and TRBJ1-1; D might be TRBD1 (5 bases). The CDR3 is 13 residues long. CDR1 and CDR2 from the germline V gene are SQVTM and ANQGSEA. V was pared by 7 bases and J by 6 bases, with 18 bases between.

This clonotype appeared a single time. The rearrangement uses TRBV27 and TRBJ2-7; TRBD1 matches at 8 bases. There are 13 residues in the CDR3. V lost 6 bases to trimming and J lost 4 bases; unmatched junction nucleotides: 5. Germline CDR1 is MNHEY and CDR2 is SMNVEV (reference sequence). CDR3 in amino acids: CASRRTGFYEQYF. The DNA for the CDR3 is TGTGCCAGCAGGCGGACAGGGTTTTACGAGCAGTACTTC.

V usage is TRBV5-5 and J usage is TRBJ2-1, with 8 positions matching TRBD2. Trimming removed 4 bases from V and 5 bases from J; junction bases left unmatched: 23. The germline V gene encodes CDR1 SGHKS and CDR2 YYEKEE (reference sequence). The CDR3 totals 20 residues. The CDR3 DNA reads as TGTGCCAGCAGCCGGAGGCCGACCTCAGCGGGAGTCTTGGCGAACAATGAGCAGTTCTTC. Its protein is CASSRRPTSAGVLANNEQFF.

The J gene is TRBJ2-5, the V gene TRBV5-1; D is possibly TRBD2 (6 bases). The V end lost 3 bases, the J end lost 13 bases, and 22 bases lay between the germline ends. Germline V gene data show CDR1 as SGHRS and CDR2 as YFSETQ. The CDR3 covers 14 residues. CDR3 sequence reads: CASSSGTLNALWYF. CDR3 coding DNA: TGCGCCAGCAGCTCAGGGACTTTAAACGCTCTGTGGTACTTC.